This T cell receptor beta chain was captured by sequencing in a study of T-cell memory formation after mild COVID-19. Study-wide points: Largely, contracting CD4+ clones fell within CM and EM, and contracting CD8+ clones within EMRA.

In regard to this clonotype: No antigen is known for it.

Germline V gives CDR1 LNHNV, CDR2 YYDKDF (reference sequence). Trimming took 5 bases from V and 5 from J; bases not matched to a gene: 9. This CDR3 contains 15 residues. TCRalpha and TCRbeta libraries used 5'RACE with constant-segment primers and UMIs. A single record per CDR3 protein comes from TCRdb applying MiXCR to the 5' RACE reads. The sample consists of 300,000 to 350,000 distinct CDR3 sequences, 12% to 15% of them appearing once. The chain combines TRBV15 with TRBJ1-3; 7 bases map to TRBD1. The sample comprised PBMCs or a T cell subset sorted from them (not recorded which). The TCR originated in a man younger than 35 who had mild COVID-19 (a few samples of this study predate the infection). Cell type and time point are not known. The CDR3 spells CATSYDRALRNTIYF. In DNA, the CDR3 is TGTGCCACCAGCTACGACAGGGCGTTGAGAAACACCATATATTTT.